These 18 T cell receptor beta chains originate from one sample sequenced in a study of T cells after yellow fever vaccination. TCRdb passed the 5' RACE reads through MiXCR, listing each CDR3 protein once. The repertoire holds approximately 120,000 distinct CDR3 sequences, around 7.7% seen once, with around 2.7% in the top ten. Sample: CD4+ T cells sorted from PBMCs, taken 10 days after the first yellow fever vaccination. These receptors all stem from a man between 18 and 35 years old who received the YFV17D yellow fever vaccine.

Comments on this clonotype: A much larger clone is a single base away; this may be a read error. The chain links TRBV5-1 to TRBJ1-2; D is unclear. V lost 4 bases and J 5 bases, leaving 18 bases between the germline ends. The CDR3 length is 15 residues. Germline V lookup: CDR1 SGHRS, CDR2 YFSETQ. This CDR3 reads CASSHIPVSEYGYTF. CDR3 DNA sequence: TGCGCCAGCAGCCACATTCCAGTCTCGGAATATGGCTACACCTTC.

This clonotype was seen at least ten times. V usage is TRBV7-9 and J usage is TRBJ2-7; 9 positions agree with TRBD1. The CDR3 runs to 13 residues. Germline CDR1 reads SEHNR; CDR2 reads FQNEAQ (reference sequence). Trimming at V came to 2 bases and at J to 9 bases, leaving 5 bases not matched to a gene. The CDR3 region has the DNA TGTGCCAGCAGCTTATCGGGACAGGGACGGCAGTACGTC. It encodes CASSLSGQGRQYV.

Concerning this clonotype itself: A much larger clone is a single base away; this may be a read error. This chain connects TRBV7-2 to TRBJ2-1; D is tentatively TRBD1 or TRBD2 (5 bases each). The CDR3 sequence is 16 residues long. CDR1 is SGHTA, CDR2 FQGNSA, per germline. V was trimmed by 2 bases and J by 1 base, leaving 12 bases between them. The CDR3 nucleotides are TGTGCCAGCAGCTTATATCGGGGCTCGTCCTACAATGAGCAGTTCTTC. Translated, it gives CASSLYRGSSYNEQFF.

There are many counts of this clonotype. This chain uses TRBV7-2 with TRBJ1-5, with TRBD1 matching over 7 bases. CDR1 SGHTA and CDR2 FQGNSA come from the germline V gene. V shed 3 bases and J 5 bases; nucleotides not matched to a gene: 7. The CDR3 loop spans 15 amino acids. As DNA, the CDR3 is TGTGCCAGCAGCTTGGGTAACAGGGGTCATCAGCCCCAGCATTTT. Protein product: CASSLGNRGHQPQHF.

In this sample, this clonotype turned up many times. CDR3 sequence: CASSFRDRAHYEQYF. In DNA, the CDR3 is TGTGCCAGCAGCTTCCGGGACAGGGCCCACTACGAGCAGTACTTC. The chain recombines TRBV7-2 with TRBJ2-7; 9 bases agree with TRBD1. After removal of 3 bases from V and 3 bases from J, the junction contained 6 bases not matched to a gene. The CDR3 has 15 amino acids. The germline gives CDR1 SGHTA, CDR2 FQGNSA.

To note about this clonotype: One junction end disagrees with the germline gene, perhaps due to a read error. V is TRBV28 and J is TRBJ2-3; 7 bases align to TRBD1. Germline V gene sequence: CDR1 MDHEN, CDR2 SYDVKM. CDR3 length: 17 amino acids. The CDR3 region has the DNA TGTGCCATCAGTCAACACGGACAGGCCCAATCGACAGATACGCAGTATTTT. Residues: CAISQHGQAQSTDTQYF. The entire variable domain, with the rest obtained from reference TRBV28 and TRBJ2-3, is as follows: DVKVTQSSRYLVKRTGEKVFLECVQDMDHENMFWYRQDPGLGLRLIYFSYDVKMKEKGDIPEGYSVSREKKERFSLILESASTNQTSMYLCAISQHGQAQSTDTQYFGPGTRLTVL.

The V call is TRBV20-1, the J call TRBJ2-3; D unclear. CDR3 length: 13 amino acids. Per germline, CDR1 DFQATT and CDR2 SNEGSKA (reference sequence). V lost 1 base and J 1 base, leaving 6 bases between the germline ends. Here the CDR3 reads CSARAPGTDTQYF. The CDR3 DNA follows: TGCAGTGCTAGAGCTCCGGGCACAGATACGCAGTATTTT.

In this sample, this clonotype turned up many times. V usage is TRBV2 and J usage is TRBJ1-2; 9 bases fit TRBD1. CDR3 size: 15 residues. The ends lost 3 bases at V and 5 bases at J; junction bases unmatched: 7. Germline V gene sequence: CDR1 SNHLY, CDR2 FYNNEI. CDR3 DNA sequence: TGTGCCAGCAGTGATGTACCGGGACAGGGATATGGCTACACCTTC. This gives the protein CASSDVPGQGYGYTF.

This clonotype was detected many times. This chain uses TRBV28 with TRBJ1-1; 12 nucleotides line up with TRBD1. CDR3 length: 15 residues. Trimming removed 3 bases from V and 5 bases from J; junction bases left unmatched: 4. Germline V gene lookup returns CDR1 MDHEN and CDR2 SYDVKM. CDR3 sequence (DNA): TGTGCCAGCAGTTTCGGGACAGGGGGCTTGACTGAAGCTTTCTTT. Its protein is CASSFGTGGLTEAFF.

Notes on this clonotype: One base away lies a much larger clone, so this may be a sequencing read error. The chain is built from TRBV7-2 and TRBJ1-4, with 8 bases fitting TRBD1. CDR1 and CDR2 from the germline V gene are SGHTA and FQGNSA. V shed 5 bases, J shed 8 bases, and the junction held 10 bases outside the gene matches. The CDR3 runs to 15 residues. CDR3 sequence: CASSPWTGNDEKLFF. The CDR3 nucleotides are TGTGCCAGCAGCCCATGGACAGGGAATGACGAAAAACTGTTTTTT.

Of note for this clonotype: This may come from a read error, since a much larger clone is one base off. The rearrangement uses TRBV6-5 and TRBJ2-3, with TRBD2 identical over 9 bases. There are 16 residues in the CDR3. Germline V lookup: CDR1 MNHEY, CDR2 SVGAGI. Trimming cost V 2 bases and J 4 bases; bases outside gene matches: 7. CDR3 amino acids: CASSYLSSGGADTQYF. For the CDR3, the DNA is TGTGCCAGCAGTTACCTGAGTAGCGGGGGAGCAGATACGCAGTATTTT.

This clonotype was seen many times. The chain is built from TRBV6-2 or TRBV6-3 and TRBJ2-1; D may be TRBD2 (5 bases). Germline V gives CDR1 MNHEY, CDR2 SVGEGT. CDR3 length: 15 amino acids. V lost 1 base and J 0 bases, leaving 7 bases between the germline ends. The DNA for the CDR3 is TGTGCCAGCAGTTACTGGGAGAGCTCCTACAATGAGCAGTTCTTC. Translating gives CASSYWESSYNEQFF.

The chain recombines TRBV5-4 with TRBJ2-3; 8 nucleotides line up with TRBD2. V shed 6 bases and J 0 bases; nucleotides not matched to a gene: 6. Germline V gene data show CDR1 as SGHNT and CDR2 as YYREEE (reference sequence). This CDR3 contains 15 residues. The CDR3 is CASTDKRGSTDTQYF. The CDR3 region has the DNA TGTGCCAGCACTGATAAGCGGGGGAGCACAGATACGCAGTATTTT.

This clonotype was detected many times. V and J are TRBV19 and TRBJ2-3; 8 bases line up with TRBD1. Looked up from germline, CDR1 is LNHDA and CDR2 is SQIVND (reference sequence). V dropped 6 bases and J dropped 2; count of bases not matched to a gene: 4. This CDR3 has 14 amino acids. For the CDR3, the DNA is TGTGCCAGTAGGCACCAGGGGGCCACAGATACGCAGTATTTT. It is translated as CASRHQGATDTQYF.

This clonotype was detected ten times or more. The rearrangement joins TRBV7-2 to TRBJ2-4; 13 bases match TRBD2. The V segment lost 5 bases and the J segment 6 bases; nucleotides outside the gene matches: 7. This CDR3 region has 16 residues. Germline V lookup: CDR1 SGHTA, CDR2 FQGNSA. The CDR3 spells CASSLTSGRELNIQYF. In DNA form, the CDR3 reads TGTGCCAGCAGCCTCACTAGCGGGAGGGAATTAAACATTCAGTACTTC.

In DNA, the CDR3 is TGTGCCAGCAGCTTAGGTCCCTCGCAGGGCCGAAAACTGTTTTTT. It specifies CASSLGPSQGRKLFF. The V and J genes are TRBV5-5 and TRBJ1-4, with a weak D call TRBD1 (5 bases). Trimming cost V 2 bases and J 10 bases, with 18 bases left between them. The germline V gene encodes CDR1 SGHKS and CDR2 YYEKEE (reference sequence). CDR3 length: 15 residues. The full variable domain, in which reference TRBV5-5 and TRBJ1-4 provide the parts outside the CDR3, is DAGVTQSPTHLIKTRGQQVTLRCSPISGHKSVSWYQQVLGQGPQFIFQYYEKEERGRGNFPDRFSARQFPNYSSELNVNALLLGDSALYLCASSLGPSQGRKLFFGSGTQLSVL.

This chain connects TRBV20-1 to TRBJ2-7; 9 bases fit TRBD2. The CDR3 sequence is 15 residues long. Germline loops: CDR1 DFQATT, CDR2 SNEGSKA (reference sequence). With 4 bases clipped from V and 2 bases from J, the junction kept 9 bases outside the gene matches. The chain's CDR3 is CSATGGRGGAYEQYF. For the CDR3, the DNA is TGCAGTGCTACCGGCGGGCGGGGGGGGGCCTACGAGCAGTACTTC.

This clonotype was recorded many times. The chain has TRBV11-3 and TRBJ2-7; 7 nucleotides match TRBD1. Losses at the gene ends were 0 bases for V and 6 bases for J; bases not matched to a gene: 2. CDR3 length: 13 residues. The V gene's germline CDR1 is SGHNT and CDR2 YENEEA. The CDR3 bases are TGTGCCAGCAGCTTAGAGTCAGGGGGCGAGCAGTACTTC. This translates into CASSLESGGEQYF.